The 2 T cell receptor beta chains in this list originate from one sample, sequenced in a study of T cells after yellow fever vaccination. Each CDR3 protein is one row after TCRdb ran MiXCR on the 5' RACE reads. The profile shows about 150,000 distinct CDR3 sequences, about 7% of them singletons. The sample in question was CD4+ T cells sorted from PBMCs, obtained 10 days after the yellow fever booster vaccination. Receptor source: a man aged 30 to 39 who received the YFV17D yellow fever vaccine.

This clonotype was seen only a few times. V and J are TRBV20-1 and TRBJ1-2, with D maybe TRBD1 (6 bases). Per the germline V gene, CDR1 is DFQATT and CDR2 is SNEGSKA (reference sequence). This CDR3 is built from 15 residues. The V end was cut by 5 bases, the J end by 4 bases, with 20 bases between. The CDR3 protein is CSAPPHGGLGYGYTF. CDR3 coding DNA: TGCAGTGCTCCTCCCCACGGGGGGCTCGGCTATGGCTACACCTTC.

In its sample, this clonotype was seen many times. This chain uses TRBV5-1 with TRBJ2-4; D might be TRBD2 (6 bases). The CDR3 length is 14 residues. Trimming shortened V by 0 bases and J by 8 bases, and 12 bases separated the two germline ends. Germline V gene data show CDR1 as SGHRS and CDR2 as YFSETQ. The CDR3 here is CASSLGQTRYIQYF. The CDR3 DNA reads as TGCGCCAGCAGCTTGGGACAGACTAGGTACATTCAGTACTTC.